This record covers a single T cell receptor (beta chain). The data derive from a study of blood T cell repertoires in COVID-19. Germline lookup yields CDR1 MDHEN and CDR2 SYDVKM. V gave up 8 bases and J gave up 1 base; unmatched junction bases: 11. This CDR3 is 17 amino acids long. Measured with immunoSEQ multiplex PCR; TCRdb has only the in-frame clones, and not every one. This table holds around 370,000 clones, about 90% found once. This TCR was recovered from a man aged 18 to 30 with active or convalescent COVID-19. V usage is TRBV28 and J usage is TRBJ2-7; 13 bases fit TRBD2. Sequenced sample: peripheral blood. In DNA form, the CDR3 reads TGTGCCAGCGTGGAGGGACTAGCGGGGTCCTGGTCCTACGAGCAGTACTTC. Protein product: CASVEGLAGSWSYEQYF.